These 10 T cell receptor beta chains originate from one sample sequenced in a study of blood T cell repertoires in COVID-19. Assay: immunoSEQ multiplex PCR; the TCRdb copy retains only in-frame clones and omits some. The sample yields more than 100,000 clones, 70% to 90% seen once. The sequencing input was peripheral blood. Every receptor here comes from a woman aged 60-70 years with acute or convalescent COVID-19.

J is TRBJ1-1 and V is TRBV25-1; D is unclear. The germline V gene has CDR1 MGHDK and CDR2 SYGVNS. This CDR3 is 13 amino acids long. Trimming took 8 bases from V and 4 from J, leaving 14 bases between them. As DNA, the CDR3 is TGTGCCAGCTCCCCGTTGGGAGTCACTGAAGCTTTCTTT. Protein sequence: CASSPLGVTEAFF. The full variable domain, rest sourced from reference TRBV25-1 and TRBJ1-1, is EADIYQTPRYLVIGTGKKITLECSQTMGHDKMYWYQQDPGMELHLIHYSYGVNSTEKGDLSSESTVSRIRTEHFPLTLESARPSHTSQYLCASSPLGVTEAFFGQGTRLTVV.

The V and J genes are TRBV19 and TRBJ1-4; no clear D. The CDR3 loop spans 12 amino acids. CDR1 and CDR2 from the germline V gene are LNHDA and SQIVND (reference sequence). Trimming removed 1 base at V and 8 bases at J, with 5 bases between. CDR3 residues: CASSIGAEKLFF. Written as DNA, the CDR3 is TGTGCCAGTAGTATAGGCGCGGAAAAACTGTTTTTT.

This clone was seen a handful of times. The chain joins TRBV7-9 to TRBJ2-6; 15 bases agree with TRBD2. Germline V lookup: CDR1 SEHNR, CDR2 FQNEAQ (reference sequence). The V segment lost 5 bases and the J segment 0 bases; nucleotides outside the gene matches: 11. The CDR3 runs to 21 residues. As DNA, the CDR3 is TGTGCCAGCAGCACGGGACTAGCGGGAGGCCCTCGGAACTCTGGGGCCAACGTCCTGACTTTC. Protein: CASSTGLAGGPRNSGANVLTF.

The chain has TRBV30 and TRBJ1-4, with D hard to call. The ends were cut back, 7 bases at V and 8 bases at J, with 17 bases in the middle. Germline CDR1 GTSNPN, CDR2 SVGIG (reference sequence). This CDR3 is built from 13 residues. CDR3 nucleotide sequence: TGTGCCTCCGACCGCTCGAGGAGAGAAAAACTGTTTTTT. Translation gives CASDRSRREKLFF. Full variable domain (remainder filled in from reference TRBV30 and TRBJ1-4): SQTIHQWPATLVQPVGSPLSLECTVEGTSNPNLYWYRQAAGRGLQLLFYSVGIGQISSEVPQNLSASRPQDRQFILSSKKLLLSDSGFYLCASDRSRREKLFFGSGTQLSVL.

This chain joins TRBV5-5 and TRBJ2-2, with a tentative D call TRBD2 (6 bases). Germline V gene data show CDR1 as SGHKS and CDR2 as YYEKEE (reference sequence). V was pared by 0 bases and J by 5 bases, with 8 bases between. CDR3 length: 14 residues. CDR3 nucleotides: TGTGCCAGCAGCTTGGTTGCGGGAACCGGGGAGCTGTTTTTT. Translation gives CASSLVAGTGELFF.

The rearrangement uses TRBV28 and TRBJ1-3, with 8 bases identical to TRBD1. The V gene end was trimmed by 6 bases and the J gene end by 0 bases; junction bases not matched to a gene: 7. The length of the CDR3 is 16 residues. The germline gives CDR1 MDHEN, CDR2 SYDVKM. CDR3 sequence reads: CASRGTGPYSGNTIYF. CDR3 DNA: TGTGCCAGCAGGGGGACAGGCCCTTACTCTGGAAACACCATATATTTT. Complete variable domain (other parts from reference TRBV28 and TRBJ1-3): DVKVTQSSRYLVKRTGEKVFLECVQDMDHENMFWYRQDPGLGLRLIYFSYDVKMKEKGDIPEGYSVSREKKERFSLILESASTNQTSMYLCASRGTGPYSGNTIYFGEGSWLTVV.

The V call is TRBV6-5, the J call TRBJ1-5, with 7 bases aligning to TRBD1. The CDR3 runs to 15 residues. V was pared by 6 bases and J by 3 bases, with 8 bases of the junction left unmatched. The germline V gene has CDR1 MNHEY and CDR2 SVGAGI. The CDR3 sequence: CASRTRQGFNQPQHF. CDR3 sequence (DNA): TGTGCCAGCAGGACCCGACAGGGTTTCAATCAGCCCCAGCATTTT.

This clone has only one observation. The chain employs TRBV19 and TRBJ1-3; D gene unclear. V was shortened by 9 bases and J by 1 base, with 10 bases between the two germline ends. This CDR3 has 13 amino acids. Germline V gene data show CDR1 as LNHDA and CDR2 as SQIVND (reference sequence). CDR3 sequence: CASRNPSGNTIYF. The CDR3 nucleotides read TGTGCCAGCAGGAACCCTTCTGGAAACACCATATATTTT.

The chain links TRBV12-3 or TRBV12-4 to TRBJ1-6; 7 bases are a match to TRBD1. J gave up 12 bases and V 6 bases, and 5 bases lay outside the gene matches. The CDR3 consists of 12 residues. The CDR3: CASSGQVEPLHF. CDR3 nucleotide sequence: TGTGCCAGCAGCGGACAGGTGGAACCCCTCCACTTT.

This chain connects TRBV29-1 to TRBJ1-2; possibly TRBD1 for D (6 bases). The CDR3 has 14 amino acids. Looked up from germline, CDR1 is SQVTM and CDR2 is ANQGSEA. The V gene lost 4 bases and the J gene lost 4 bases, with 16 bases spanning the gap. In nucleotides, the CDR3 is TGCAGCGTTGTGTATGTTACAGGGAGCTATGGCTACACCTTC. Protein sequence: CSVVYVTGSYGYTF.